These 17 T cell receptor beta chains were sequenced from one sample in a study of Ad26.COV2.S vaccination and SARS-CoV-2 variants. As to treatment: roughly 20 received Ad26.COV2.S at low or high dose, single or two shots; roughly five received placebo; per-sample allocation not given. Sample collection was performed on day 63 after the first vaccine or placebo injection. Clones were sequenced by immunoSEQ multiplex PCR, and TCRdb holds only the in-frame ones, with some missing. The table records roughly 700,000 clones, 80% to 90% of them present only once. The starting material was peripheral blood, obtained in a trial of Ad26.COV2.S vaccine versus placebo. These receptors were taken from a person aged 18-60 years who received the Ad26.COV2.S COVID-19 vaccine or a placebo.

The V and J genes are TRBV6-5 and TRBJ2-7; 9 bases match TRBD2. The CDR3 sequence is 16 residues long. Germline trimming cut 0 bases from V and 5 bases from J; bases unmatched to any gene: 8. Germline V CDR1 and CDR2: MNHEY, SVGAGI. CDR3 bases: TGTGCCAGCAGTTACTCCCGGCGGGAGGGTGGAAACGAGCAGTACTTC. Protein product: CASSYSRREGGNEQYF.

This chain connects TRBV10-3 to TRBJ1-3; D is unclear. This CDR3 region has 13 residues. Trimming left V 9 bases short and J 0 bases short, with 9 bases between. Per the germline V gene, CDR1 is ENHRY and CDR2 is SYGVKD. CDR3 DNA sequence: TGTGCCATTCGACCGAACTCTGGAAACACCATATATTTT. Translating gives CAIRPNSGNTIYF.

This chain links TRBV7-2 with TRBJ2-2; tentative D call: TRBD2 (6 bases). The germline CDR1 and CDR2 sequences are SGHTA and FQGNSA. Deletions cut 7 bases from V and 6 bases from J, with 21 bases between. This CDR3 is 16 amino acids long. CDR3 region: CASTPAYTPGAGELFF. The CDR3 bases are TGTGCCAGCACCCCAGCTTACACTCCGGGAGCCGGGGAGCTGTTTTTT.

This clone has only one observation. The V call is TRBV4-2, the J call TRBJ1-4, with D unclear. CDR3 length: 16 residues. Trimming took off 0 bases at V and 8 bases at J, with 16 bases between the two ends. CDR1 and CDR2 from the germline V gene are LGHNA and YNFKEQ. The CDR3 loop reads CASSQDPARGDEKLFF. In nucleotides, the CDR3 is TGTGCCAGCAGCCAAGATCCCGCCAGAGGAGACGAAAAACTGTTTTTT.

This chain connects TRBV24-1 to TRBJ2-1; perhaps TRBD1 as D (7 bases). Germline V gene data show CDR1 as KGHDR and CDR2 as SFDVKD. The CDR3 has 11 amino acids. V lost 11 bases to trimming and J lost 10 bases, with 14 bases between them. Written as DNA, the CDR3 is TGTGCCAGCGGGACAGTCGCGGAGCAGTTCTTC. Protein sequence: CASGTVAEQFF.

In the case of this clone: Germline and junction disagree at one end, which may indicate a read error. The chain combines TRBV7-7 with TRBJ2-3; D perhaps matches TRBD2 (5 bases). The CDR3 is made up of 15 amino acids. Germline V gene data show CDR1 as SSHAT and CDR2 as FNYEAQ (reference sequence). CDR3 region: CASSQKSGTPDTQYF. The CDR3 DNA is TGTGCTAGCAGCCAAAAAAGCGGAACCCCAGATACGCAGTATTTT.

The chain is built from TRBV3-1 (or the pseudogene TRBV3-2) and TRBJ2-1; D may be TRBD1 or TRBD2 (6 bases each). V was cut by 0 bases and J by 2 bases, with 17 bases left in between. The CDR3 length is 18 residues. Germline CDR1 LGHDT, CDR2 YNNKEL (reference sequence). The CDR3 region is CASSQDKIRGQTYNEQFF. The CDR3 DNA reads as TGTGCCAGCAGCCAAGATAAGATACGGGGGCAGACCTACAATGAGCAGTTCTTC.

The V gene is TRBV19, the J gene TRBJ2-1, with 10 bases fitting TRBD1. Per the germline V gene, CDR1 is LNHDA and CDR2 is SQIVND (reference sequence). This CDR3 has 16 residues. V shed 4 bases and J 2 bases; nucleotides not matched to a gene: 5. CDR3 residues: CASSTGQGIPYNEQFF. CDR3 nucleotide sequence: TGTGCCAGTAGTACGGGACAGGGGATCCCCTACAATGAGCAGTTCTTC.

In its sample, this clone was seen a few times. This sequence joins TRBV18 and TRBJ1-1; possible D gene TRBD1, 6 bases. The CDR3 covers 15 residues. V lost 2 bases and J 11 bases, leaving 21 bases between the germline ends. CDR1 is KGHSH, CDR2 LQKENI, per germline. In DNA form, the CDR3 reads TGTGCCAGCTCACCAGAAGCCAGGGGCAGGGTGGAGGCTTTCTTT. It yields the protein CASSPEARGRVEAFF. Full variable domain (rest looked up from reference TRBV18 and TRBJ1-1): NAGVMQNPRHLVRRRGQEARLRCSPMKGHSHVYWYRQLPEEGLKFMVYLQKENIIDESGMPKERFSAEFPKEGPSILRIQQVVRGDSAAYFCASSPEARGRVEAFFGQGTRLTVV.

Turning to this clone: This same CDR3 is encoded by further DNA sequences in the sample. The chain links TRBV10-3 to TRBJ2-7; 8 bases line up with TRBD2. Unmatched junction bases numbered 5, after V lost 4 bases and J lost 0 bases. The length of the CDR3 is 15 residues. Germline lookup yields CDR1 ENHRY and CDR2 SYGVKD. The DNA of the CDR3 is TGTGCCATCAGTGGGCCCGGGACTAGCTCCTACGAGCAGTACTTC. It encodes CAISGPGTSSYEQYF.

The chain links TRBV7-8 to TRBJ2-5, with 8 bases matching TRBD1. The CDR3 is 13 amino acids. V lost 5 bases, J lost 2 bases, and 1 base stayed unmatched. In germline, CDR1 is SGHVS, CDR2 FQNEAQ. The DNA for the CDR3 is TGTGCCAGCAGCCGGGACAGGCAAGAGACCCAGTACTTC. Encoded protein: CASSRDRQETQYF. Full variable domain (rest looked up from reference TRBV7-8 and TRBJ2-5): GAGVSQSPRYKVAKRGQDVALRCDPISGHVSLFWYQQALGQGPEFLTYFQNEAQLDKSGLPSDRFFAERPEGSVSTLKIQRTQQEDSAVYLCASSRDRQETQYFGPGTRLLVL.

This clone was seen a single time. This rearrangement joins TRBV7-9 to TRBJ1-6, with 7 bases identical to TRBD1. V was pared by 5 bases and J by 6 bases, with 4 bases of the junction left unmatched. This CDR3 contains 14 residues. Germline CDR1 and CDR2: SEHNR and FQNEAQ (reference sequence). The DNA for the CDR3 is TGTGCCAGCAGCAGGGGGCCCTTTAATTCACCCCTCCACTTT. Amino acids: CASSRGPFNSPLHF. Looking up the rest from reference TRBV7-9 and TRBJ1-6 gives the full variable domain: DTGVSQNPRHKITKRGQNVTFRCDPISEHNRLYWYRQTLGQGPEFLTYFQNEAQLEKSRLLSDRFSAERPKGSFSTLEIQRTEQGDSAMYLCASSRGPFNSPLHFGNGTRLTVT.

V is TRBV7-9 and J is TRBJ2-7; 7 nucleotides line up with TRBD2. Germline-derived CDR1 and CDR2 are SEHNR and FQNEAQ (reference sequence). The CDR3 is 17 amino acids. The V gene end was trimmed by 0 bases and the J gene end by 0 bases; junction bases not matched to a gene: 8. For the CDR3, the DNA is TGTGCCAGCAGCTTAGCGTGGCTAGCGGACCACTCCTACGAGCAGTACTTC. Translation: CASSLAWLADHSYEQYF.

V gene TRBV5-1 combines with J gene TRBJ1-3; D unresolved. The CDR3 spans 13 residues. Germline loops: CDR1 SGHRS, CDR2 YFSETQ. V gave up 4 bases and J gave up 4 bases, with 9 bases separating them. CDR3 protein: CASSATLGNTIYF. The DNA of the CDR3 is TGCGCCAGCAGCGCCACCCTGGGAAACACCATATATTTT.

The genes are TRBV6-1 and TRBJ1-4; TRBD1 is a possible D gene (5 bases). Trimming cost V 1 base and J 11 bases, with 20 bases left between them. Per the germline V gene, CDR1 is MNHNS and CDR2 is SASEGT. The CDR3 covers 16 residues. CDR3 region: CASSEGAGTLGGKLFF. As DNA, the CDR3 is TGTGCCAGCAGTGAAGGAGCTGGGACCCTTGGGGGGAAACTGTTTTTT.

This rearrangement joins TRBV11-3 to TRBJ2-7; 9 bases map to TRBD1. Germline assignment: CDR1 SGHNT and CDR2 YENEEA. J lost 7 bases, V lost 5 bases, and 12 bases had no gene match. The CDR3 length is 15 residues. In DNA form, the CDR3 reads TGTGCCAGCAGCCTTGCGGGGACAGGGTCGGGGGAGCAGTACTTC. Translation gives CASSLAGTGSGEQYF.

This sequence joins TRBV29-1 and TRBJ2-7; TRBD1 aligns across 8 bases. Trimming cost V 4 bases and J 6 bases; bases outside gene matches: 5. Germline CDR1 reads SQVTM; CDR2 reads ANQGSEA. There are 12 residues in the CDR3. In DNA, the CDR3 is TGCAGCGTTGTAGGGGACAGGAGCGAGCAGTACTTC. Its translation: CSVVGDRSEQYF.